This T cell receptor beta chain is drawn from a study of blood T cell repertoires in COVID-19. As for the study in general: Sources were T cells, B-cell-depleted T cells, or PBMCs; the material itself was cDNA or gDNA.

In the original processing: Reference gene primer amplification gave estimated nucleated cell counts. Only in-frame clones appear in the TCRdb table, and some are missing; sequencing was by immunoSEQ multiplex PCR. The DNA gave D and trimming, while V, J and clone size come from that table. The table has 130,000 or so clones, 85% seen once; the top ten hold more than 3.5%. Unmatched junction bases numbered 5, after V lost 5 bases and J lost 5 bases. The germline V gene has CDR1 MNHEY and CDR2 SVGAGI. This CDR3 has 15 amino acids. The chain uses TRBV6-5 and TRBJ2-2; 10 nucleotides align to TRBD2. The receptor's source is a human donor in a cohort sampled during active COVID-19. The sample was peripheral blood. CDR3 in DNA: TGTGCCAGCAGTCTCGCTAGCGGGGGTACCGGGGAGCTGTTTTTT. This gives the protein CASSLASGGTGELFF.